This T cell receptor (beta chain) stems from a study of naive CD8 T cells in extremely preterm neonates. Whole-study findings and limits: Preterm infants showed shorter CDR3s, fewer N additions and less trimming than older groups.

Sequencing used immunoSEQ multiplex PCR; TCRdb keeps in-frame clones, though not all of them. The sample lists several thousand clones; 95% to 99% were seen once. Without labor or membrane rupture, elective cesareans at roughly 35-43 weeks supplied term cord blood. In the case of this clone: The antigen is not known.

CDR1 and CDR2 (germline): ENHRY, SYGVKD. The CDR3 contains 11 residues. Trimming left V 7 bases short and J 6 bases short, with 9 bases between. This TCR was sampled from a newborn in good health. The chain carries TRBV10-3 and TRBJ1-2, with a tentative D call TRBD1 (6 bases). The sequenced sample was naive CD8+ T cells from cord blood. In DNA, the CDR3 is TGTGCCATCACGGGGGGCGATGGCTACACCTTC. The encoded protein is CAITGGDGYTF.